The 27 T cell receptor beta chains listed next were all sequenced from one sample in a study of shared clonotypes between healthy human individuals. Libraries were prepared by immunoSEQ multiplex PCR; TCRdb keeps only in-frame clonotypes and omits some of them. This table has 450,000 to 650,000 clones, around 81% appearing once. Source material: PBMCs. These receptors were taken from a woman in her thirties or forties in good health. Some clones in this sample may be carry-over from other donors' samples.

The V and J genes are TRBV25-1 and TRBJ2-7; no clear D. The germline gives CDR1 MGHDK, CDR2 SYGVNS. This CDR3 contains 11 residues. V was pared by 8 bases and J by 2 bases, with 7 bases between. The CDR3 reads CASGSPYEQYF. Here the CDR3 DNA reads TGTGCCAGCGGGTCCCCCTACGAGCAGTACTTC.

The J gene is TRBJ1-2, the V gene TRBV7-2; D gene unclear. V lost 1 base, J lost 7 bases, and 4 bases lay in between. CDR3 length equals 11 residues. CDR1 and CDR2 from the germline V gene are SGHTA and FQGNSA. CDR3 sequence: CASSLVSGYTF. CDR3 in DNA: TGTGCCAGCAGCTTAGTTTCTGGCTACACCTTC.

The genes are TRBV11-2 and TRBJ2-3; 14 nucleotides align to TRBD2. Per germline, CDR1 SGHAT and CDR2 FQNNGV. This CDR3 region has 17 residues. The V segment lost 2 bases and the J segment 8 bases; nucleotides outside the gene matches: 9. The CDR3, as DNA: TGTGCCAGCAGCTTAATCAAAGGGACTAGCGGGGGTTCTACGCAGTATTTT. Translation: CASSLIKGTSGGSTQYF.

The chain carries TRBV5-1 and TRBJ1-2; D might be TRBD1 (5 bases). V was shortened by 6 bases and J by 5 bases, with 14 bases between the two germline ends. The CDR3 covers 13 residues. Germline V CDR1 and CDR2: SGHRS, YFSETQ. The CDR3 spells CASMGETMYGYTF. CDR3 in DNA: TGCGCCAGCATGGGGGAGACCATGTATGGCTACACCTTC.

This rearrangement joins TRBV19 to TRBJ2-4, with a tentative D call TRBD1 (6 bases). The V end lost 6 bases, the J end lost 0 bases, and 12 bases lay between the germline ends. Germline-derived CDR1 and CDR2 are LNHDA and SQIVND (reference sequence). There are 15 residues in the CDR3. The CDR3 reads CASRSDRLAKNIQYF. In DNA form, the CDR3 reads TGTGCCAGTAGATCGGACAGACTAGCCAAAAACATTCAGTACTTC. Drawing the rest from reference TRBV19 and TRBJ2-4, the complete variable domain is DGGITQSPKYLFRKEGQNVTLSCEQNLNHDAMYWYRQDPGQGLRLIYYSQIVNDFQKGDIAEGYSVSREKKESFPLTVTSAQKNPTAFYLCASRSDRLAKNIQYFGAGTRLSVL.

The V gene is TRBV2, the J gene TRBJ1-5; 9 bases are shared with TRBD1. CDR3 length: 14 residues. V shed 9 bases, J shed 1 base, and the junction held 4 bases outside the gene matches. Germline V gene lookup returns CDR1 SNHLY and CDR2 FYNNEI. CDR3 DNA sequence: TGTGCCAGTGCGGGACAGGGAAGCAATCAGCCCCAGCATTTT. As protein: CASAGQGSNQPQHF.

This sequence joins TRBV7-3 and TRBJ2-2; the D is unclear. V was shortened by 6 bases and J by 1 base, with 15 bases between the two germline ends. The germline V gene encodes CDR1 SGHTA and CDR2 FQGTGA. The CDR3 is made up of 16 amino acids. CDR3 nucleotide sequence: TGTGCCAGCAGTCCAAGTATACAAAAGAACACCGGGGAGCTGTTTTTT. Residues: CASSPSIQKNTGELFF. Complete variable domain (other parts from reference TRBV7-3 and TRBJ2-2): GAGVSQTPSNKVTEKGKYVELRCDPISGHTALYWYRQSLGQGPEFLIYFQGTGAADDSGLPNDRFFAVRPEGSVSTLKIQRTERGDSAVYLCASSPSIQKNTGELFFGEGSRLTVL.

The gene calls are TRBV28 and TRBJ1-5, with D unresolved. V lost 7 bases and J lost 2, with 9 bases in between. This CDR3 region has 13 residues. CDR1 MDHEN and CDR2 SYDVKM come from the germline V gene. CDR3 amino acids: CASIPRGNQPQHF. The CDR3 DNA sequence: TGTGCCAGCATCCCTCGGGGCAATCAGCCCCAGCATTTT. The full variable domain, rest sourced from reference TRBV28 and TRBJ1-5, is DVKVTQSSRYLVKRTGEKVFLECVQDMDHENMFWYRQDPGLGLRLIYFSYDVKMKEKGDIPEGYSVSREKKERFSLILESASTNQTSMYLCASIPRGNQPQHFGDGTRLSIL.

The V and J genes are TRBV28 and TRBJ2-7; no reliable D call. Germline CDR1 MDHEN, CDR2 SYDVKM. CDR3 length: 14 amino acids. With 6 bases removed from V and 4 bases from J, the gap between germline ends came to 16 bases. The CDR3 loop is CASSPGWLQYEQYF. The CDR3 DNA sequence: TGTGCCAGCAGCCCTGGTTGGCTTCAATACGAGCAGTACTTC.

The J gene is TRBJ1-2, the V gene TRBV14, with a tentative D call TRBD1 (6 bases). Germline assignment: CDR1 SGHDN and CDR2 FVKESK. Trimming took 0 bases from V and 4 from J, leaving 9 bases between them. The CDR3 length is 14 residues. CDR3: CASSQDRTAYGYTF. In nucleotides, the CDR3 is TGTGCCAGCAGCCAAGATAGGACAGCCTATGGCTACACCTTC. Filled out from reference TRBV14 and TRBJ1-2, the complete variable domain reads EAGVTQFPSHSVIEKGQTVTLRCDPISGHDNLYWYRRVMGKEIKFLLHFVKESKQDESGMPNNRFLAERTGGTYSTLKVQPAELEDSGVYFCASSQDRTAYGYTFGSGTRLTVV.

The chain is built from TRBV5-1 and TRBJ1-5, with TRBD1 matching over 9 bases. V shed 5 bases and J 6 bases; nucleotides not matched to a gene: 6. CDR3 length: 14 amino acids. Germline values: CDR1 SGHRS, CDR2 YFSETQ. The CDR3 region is CASSRTGEGQPQHF. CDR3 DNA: TGCGCCAGCAGTCGGACAGGGGAGGGTCAGCCCCAGCATTTT.

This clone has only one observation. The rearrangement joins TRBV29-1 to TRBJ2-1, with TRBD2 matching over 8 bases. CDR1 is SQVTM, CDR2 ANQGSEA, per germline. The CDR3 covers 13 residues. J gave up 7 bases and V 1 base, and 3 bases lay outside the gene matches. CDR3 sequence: CSVEGASGNEQFF. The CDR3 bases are TGCAGCGTTGAAGGCGCTAGCGGGAATGAGCAGTTCTTC.

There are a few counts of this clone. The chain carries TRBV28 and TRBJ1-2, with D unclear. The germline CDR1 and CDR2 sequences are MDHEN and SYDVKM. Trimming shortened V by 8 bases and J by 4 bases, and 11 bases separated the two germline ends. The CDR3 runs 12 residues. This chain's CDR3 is CASYDPSYGYTF. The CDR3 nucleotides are TGTGCCAGCTACGACCCTTCCTATGGCTACACCTTC.

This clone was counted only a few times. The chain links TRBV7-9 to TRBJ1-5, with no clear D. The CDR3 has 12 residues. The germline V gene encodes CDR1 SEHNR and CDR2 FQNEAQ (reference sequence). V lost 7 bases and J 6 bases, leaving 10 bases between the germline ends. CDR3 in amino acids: CASTTEVQPQHF. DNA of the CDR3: TGTGCCAGCACTACAGAGGTTCAGCCCCAGCATTTT.

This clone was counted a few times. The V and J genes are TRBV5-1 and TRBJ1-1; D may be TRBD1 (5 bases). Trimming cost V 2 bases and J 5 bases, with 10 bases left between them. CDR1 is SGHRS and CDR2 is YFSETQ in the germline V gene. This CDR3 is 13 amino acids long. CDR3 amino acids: CASSFQGGTEAFF. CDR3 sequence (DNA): TGCGCCAGCAGCTTCCAGGGAGGGACTGAAGCTTTCTTT.

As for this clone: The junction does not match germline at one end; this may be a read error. The DNA of the CDR3 is TGCGCCAGCAGTGCCCCCGGGACGATTTCCTACAATGAGCAGTTCTTC. It codes for CASSAPGTISYNEQFF. The chain joins TRBV6-6 to TRBJ2-1; D possibly matches TRBD1 or TRBD2 (5 bases each). Germline CDR1 reads MNHNY; CDR2 reads SVGAGI (reference sequence). The CDR3 sequence is 16 residues long.

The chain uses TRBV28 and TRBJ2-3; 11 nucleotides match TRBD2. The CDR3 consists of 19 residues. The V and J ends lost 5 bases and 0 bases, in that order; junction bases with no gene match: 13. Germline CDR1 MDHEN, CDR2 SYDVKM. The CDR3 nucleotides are TGTGCCAGCAGTCCGGGACTAGCGGATAATTCACCTAGCACAGATACGCAGTATTTT. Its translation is CASSPGLADNSPSTDTQYF.

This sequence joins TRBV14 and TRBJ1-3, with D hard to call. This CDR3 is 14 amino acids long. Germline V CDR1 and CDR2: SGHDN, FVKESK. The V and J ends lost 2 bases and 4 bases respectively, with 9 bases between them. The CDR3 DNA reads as TGTGCCAGCAGCCAATCGGTCTTCGGAAACACCATATATTTT. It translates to CASSQSVFGNTIYF.

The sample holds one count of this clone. DNA for the CDR3: TGTGCCAGCAGTGAACGACAGGGCGCTAACTATGGCTACACCTTC. Its protein product is CASSERQGANYGYTF. The chain uses TRBV6-1 and TRBJ1-2; TRBD1 matches 7 bases. Germline V gene lookup returns CDR1 MNHNS and CDR2 SASEGT. The V gene end was trimmed by 2 bases and the J gene end by 0 bases; junction bases not matched to a gene: 3. The CDR3 is 15 residues long.

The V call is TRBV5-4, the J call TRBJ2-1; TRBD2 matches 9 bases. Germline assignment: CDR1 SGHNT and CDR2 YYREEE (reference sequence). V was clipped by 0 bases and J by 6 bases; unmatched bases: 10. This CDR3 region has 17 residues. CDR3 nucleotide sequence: TGTGCCAGCAGCTTGGTTTTATTGGGACTAGCCGGCAATGAGCAGTTCTTC. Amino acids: CASSLVLLGLAGNEQFF.

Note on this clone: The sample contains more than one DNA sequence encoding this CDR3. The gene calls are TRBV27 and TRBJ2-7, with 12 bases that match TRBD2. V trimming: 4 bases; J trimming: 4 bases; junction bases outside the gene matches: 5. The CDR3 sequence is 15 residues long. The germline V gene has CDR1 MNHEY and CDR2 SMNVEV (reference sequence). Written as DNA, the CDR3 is TGTGCCAGCAGTTGGAGCGGGACTAGCGGGTACGAGCAGTACTTC. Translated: CASSWSGTSGYEQYF.

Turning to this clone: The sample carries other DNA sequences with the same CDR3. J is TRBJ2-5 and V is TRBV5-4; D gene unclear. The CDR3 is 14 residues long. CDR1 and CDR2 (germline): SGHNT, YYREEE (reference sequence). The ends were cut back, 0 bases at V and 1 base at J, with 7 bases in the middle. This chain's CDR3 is CASSLASGQETQYF. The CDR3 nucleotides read TGTGCCAGCAGCTTGGCGTCAGGCCAAGAGACCCAGTACTTC.

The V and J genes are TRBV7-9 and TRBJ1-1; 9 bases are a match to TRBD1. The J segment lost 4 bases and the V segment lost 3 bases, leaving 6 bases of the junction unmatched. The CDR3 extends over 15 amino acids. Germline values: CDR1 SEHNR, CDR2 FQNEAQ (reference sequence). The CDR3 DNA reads TGTGCCAGCAGCTTTCCACAGGGGGCCGGCACTGAAGCTTTCTTT. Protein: CASSFPQGAGTEAFF.

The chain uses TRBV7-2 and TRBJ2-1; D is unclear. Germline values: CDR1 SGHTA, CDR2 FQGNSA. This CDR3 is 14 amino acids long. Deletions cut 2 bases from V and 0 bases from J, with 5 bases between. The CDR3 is CASSLYTSYNEQFF. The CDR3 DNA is TGTGCCAGCAGCTTATACACCTCCTACAATGAGCAGTTCTTC.

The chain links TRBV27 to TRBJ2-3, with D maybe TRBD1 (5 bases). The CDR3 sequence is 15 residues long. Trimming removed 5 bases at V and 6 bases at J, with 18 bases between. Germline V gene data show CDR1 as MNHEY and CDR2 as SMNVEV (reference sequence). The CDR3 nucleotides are TGTGCCAGCAGTGACAGTAACTCCTTAAGGGATACGCAGTATTTT. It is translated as CASSDSNSLRDTQYF.

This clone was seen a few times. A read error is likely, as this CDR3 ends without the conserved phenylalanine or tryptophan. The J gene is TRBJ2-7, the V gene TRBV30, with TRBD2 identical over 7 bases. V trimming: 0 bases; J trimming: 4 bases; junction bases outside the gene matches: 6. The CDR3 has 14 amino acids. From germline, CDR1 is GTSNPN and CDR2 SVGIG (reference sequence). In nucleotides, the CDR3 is TGTGCCTGGAGTGTACCCGGGGGAGGGTACGAGCAGTACCTC. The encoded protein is CAWSVPGGGYEQYL.

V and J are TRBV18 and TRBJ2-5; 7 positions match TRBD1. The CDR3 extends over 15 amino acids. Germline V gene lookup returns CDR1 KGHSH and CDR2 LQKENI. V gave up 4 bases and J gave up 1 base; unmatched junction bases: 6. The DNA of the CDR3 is TGTGCCAGCTCACGGGGTTCAGGGGGCCAAGAGACCCAGTACTTC. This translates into CASSRGSGGQETQYF.